The 6 T cell receptor beta chains listed next were all sequenced from one sample in a study of CD8 T cells in Susac syndrome. Reverse transcription of roughly 0.5 to 1 ug RNA was performed with random hexamers. TCRdb ran MiXCR on the immunoSEQ multiplex PCR reads and lists one entry per CDR3 protein. The table includes over 100,000 distinct CDR3 sequences, approximately 96% detected once. Sequenced material: CD4+ T cells from PBMCs. The receptors come from a human donor with Susac syndrome.

V and J are TRBV5-1 and TRBJ2-3; D is undetermined. Trimming stripped 0 bases from V and 4 bases from J, with 3 bases between. CDR1 and CDR2 (germline): SGHRS, YFSETQ. The CDR3 runs 12 residues. CDR3 sequence: CASSLESDTQYF. For the CDR3, the DNA is TGCGCCAGCAGCTTGGAGTCAGATACGCAGTATTTT. Combining the CDR3 with reference TRBV5-1 and TRBJ2-3 gives the whole variable domain KAGVTQTPRYLIKTRGQQVTLSCSPISGHRSVSWYQQTPGQGLQFLFEYFSETQRNKGNFPGRFSGRQFSNSRSEMNVSTLELGDSALYLCASSLESDTQYFGPGTRLTVL.

This sequence joins TRBV20-1 and TRBJ2-7; a weak D match, TRBD2 (5 bases). Trimming took 7 bases from V and 2 from J, leaving 24 bases between them. CDR3 length: 16 amino acids. Germline CDR1 and CDR2: DFQATT and SNEGSKA (reference sequence). CDR3 nucleotide sequence: TGCAGTGGCGGTTTGATTGGGGAGACCCGTACCTACGAGCAGTACTTC. Translating it yields CSGGLIGETRTYEQYF.

The J gene is TRBJ2-7, the V gene TRBV5-1, with 7 nucleotides matching TRBD2. V dropped 5 bases and J dropped 3; count of bases not matched to a gene: 8. This CDR3 region has 14 residues. Germline CDR1 SGHRS, CDR2 YFSETQ. The CDR3 DNA reads TGCGCCAGCAGAGTCGGACTAGATCGCTACGAGCAGTACTTC. Its protein is CASRVGLDRYEQYF.

The count of this clonotype is one. CDR3 nucleotides: TGCAGTGCTAGGGACAGGCCCTACGAGCAGTACTTC. This sequence encodes CSARDRPYEQYF. The rearrangement links TRBV20-1 to TRBJ2-7, with TRBD1 matching over 7 bases. The trim removed 3 bases at V and 2 bases at J, leaving 1 base unmatched. The CDR3 sequence is 12 residues long. CDR1 DFQATT and CDR2 SNEGSKA come from the germline V gene (reference sequence).

The V and J genes are TRBV3-1 and TRBJ1-5, with D hard to call. The CDR3 runs 14 residues. Germline V gene data show CDR1 as LGHDT and CDR2 as YNNKEL (reference sequence). V shed 1 base and J shed 3 bases, with 7 bases lying between them. The CDR3 DNA is TGTGCCAGCAGCCAAGGTACAGTCAATCAGCCCCAGCATTTT. Amino acid sequence: CASSQGTVNQPQHF.

The chain couples TRBV19 to TRBJ2-5; D is unclear. From germline, CDR1 is LNHDA and CDR2 SQIVND (reference sequence). The CDR3 runs 13 residues. V shed 3 bases and J shed 2 bases, with 7 bases lying between them. This chain's CDR3 is CASSIGSQETQYF. CDR3 sequence (DNA): TGTGCCAGTAGTATTGGGTCGCAAGAGACCCAGTACTTC.